This T cell receptor (beta chain) was sequenced in a study of blood T cell repertoires in COVID-19 (dated by TCRdb to 2018 to 2020). Notes on the research overall: Samples covering the acute and convalescent phases of COVID-19 were provided by collaborators in the United States, Italy and Spain. The prospective study material was composed of cDNA or gDNA derived from T cells, B-cell-depleted T cells, or PBMCs. Subjects who had been exposed to COVID-19, were actively infected with it, or had recovered from it provided the deeply sampled blood TCRbeta repertoires that made up the dataset. The repertoires were released in a freely available public database meant as a resource for research on the immune response to SARS-CoV-2. The samples were drawn from the first 160 participants of the ongoing ImmuneRACE study and from some 1,300 subjects provided by 6 global collaborators. Sample metadata almost always included a de-identified subject ID, COVID-19 status, age in years and sex. Where HLA class I and class II types were available, the types were taken from metadata supplied by the sample provider, not from assay-based typing. The full study reports these points: The amount of clinical and demographic metadata varied by source and participant and was provided uncurated.

The immunoSEQ Assay, a bias-controlled multiplex PCR, was used to amplify TCRbeta CDR3 regions from genomic DNA. In the source study's methods: Within the assay, amplification of reference gene primers was used to estimate how many nucleated cells each sample contained. Sequence reads were collapsed and filtered to measure the absolute abundance of every unique TCRbeta CDR3 rearrangement. For each sample, productive Simpson clonality was calculated as the square root of Simpson's diversity index over productive rearrangements. The table was pulled from immuneACCESS by TCRdb, which kept in-frame rearrangements only. Such tables lose some clones; where checked, under half of the loss comes from unresolved V genes, and the rest has no known cause. The DNA was the basis for D and trimming; V, J and clone size are from that table. The sample data list approximately 200,000 clones, and roughly 80% of these were observed just once. The ten largest clonotypes hold approximately 5.1% of the sample.

CDR1 and CDR2 are read off the germline V gene as SGHAT and FQNNGV. The V end loses 3 bases and the J end loses 14 bases, and a stretch of 16 bases separates them. The CDR3 contains 12 residues, cysteine and phenylalanine counted. The only DNA kept is the CDR3, 36 bases in frame from the first base. Remarks on this clone: Its antigen has not been determined. No quality values exist for individual bases; no much larger clone is one base distant.

A second Seattle source provided samples from volunteer blood donors who had recovered from COVID-19. Each collaborating institution followed its own protocols to collect whole blood in K2EDTA tubes. For TCRbeta analysis, collaborators shipped samples in one of three forms: frozen whole blood, isolated PBMCs, or DNA extracted from either of those sample types. The rearranged chain carries TRBV11-2 and TRBJ1-2, with no D gene named confidently. Specimen: peripheral blood. This receptor was identified in a woman in her fifties or sixties who had recovered from COVID-19. Here the CDR3 is given as CASSFHAPIATF. The bases are TGTGCCAGCAGCTTCCACGCCCCGATAGCGACCTTC.